This T cell receptor beta chain was sequenced during a study of cytomegalovirus exposure and HLA in healthy donors. This CDR3 comprises 15 residues. The germline CDR1 and CDR2 sequences are LGHNA and YNFKEQ. The V gene lost 4 bases and the J gene lost 1 base, with 11 bases spanning the gap. Researchers ran the PCR with 60 Vbeta and 13 Jbeta primers. TCRdb keeps only in-frame clones here, not all; method: immunoSEQ multiplex PCR. The table records more than 95,000 clones, 78% of them present only once. Regarding donors, all were healthy bone marrow donors. The chain joins TRBV4-2 to TRBJ2-1, with D perhaps matching TRBD2 (5 bases). This TCR was sampled from a man under 40 in good health and CMV-seronegative. The sample was PBMCs. CDR3 bases: TGTGCCAGCAGCCCCCGGCGCGGGTCCTACAATGAGCAGTTCTTC. It codes for CASSPRRGSYNEQFF.